Here is one TCR beta chain with its context. This sample is drawn from a study of blood T cell repertoires in COVID-19. On the study more broadly: The samples span acute and convalescent COVID-19 from the United States, Italy and Spain. The cDNA or gDNA used as material had been derived from T cells, B-cell-depleted T cells, or PBMCs.

In the original processing: Amplified reference gene primers provided the basis for estimating nucleated cell counts. Profiling relied on immunoSEQ multiplex PCR, and the TCRdb table lists in-frame clones only, not all of them. The DNA gave D and trimming, while V, J and clone size come from that table. Among tens of thousands of clones listed, around 90% were seen once. The CDR3 runs to 12 residues. The V end was cut by 5 bases, the J end by 4 bases, with 8 bases between. Germline CDR1 and CDR2: SGHVS and FQNEAQ. The TCR originated in a human donor with active COVID-19. The donor label of this sample is uncertain. The rearrangement joins TRBV7-8 to TRBJ2-5; D not resolved. The sequenced sample was peripheral blood. CDR3 nucleotide sequence: TGTGCCAGCAGCCCGACGGGAGAGACCCAGTACTTC. Translated, it gives CASSPTGETQYF. The complete variable domain, with remaining parts taken from reference TRBV7-8 and TRBJ2-5, reads GAGVSQSPRYKVAKRGQDVALRCDPISGHVSLFWYQQALGQGPEFLTYFQNEAQLDKSGLPSDRFFAERPEGSVSTLKIQRTQQEDSAVYLCASSPTGETQYFGPGTRLLVL.